The source of this TCR beta chain is a study of blood T cell repertoires in COVID-19. About the research overall: T cells, B-cell-depleted T cells, or PBMCs supplied cDNA or gDNA.

The repertoire was sequenced with immunoSEQ multiplex PCR; TCRdb's copy has only in-frame clones and lacks some. The repertoire has 100,000 to 150,000 clones, 88% of them found once; the top ten carry around 10%. Specimen: peripheral blood. This TCR came from a middle-aged man with acute or convalescent COVID-19.

CDR3 protein: CASSKRTSGASSSYEQYF. The CDR3 DNA sequence: TGTGCCAGCTCCAAGCGTACTAGCGGAGCTTCAAGCTCCTACGAGCAGTACTTC. The genes are TRBV27 and TRBJ2-7, with 8 bases fitting TRBD2. V lost 8 bases, J lost 0 bases, and 18 bases stayed unmatched. Per germline, CDR1 MNHEY and CDR2 SMNVEV (reference sequence). The CDR3 totals 18 residues.